This T cell receptor beta chain stems from a study of blood T cell repertoires in COVID-19. Germline CDR1 LGHDT, CDR2 YNNKEL (reference sequence). The CDR3 spans 13 residues. V lost 1 base to trimming and J lost 4 bases, with 7 bases between them. Authors' processing steps: Nucleated cell counts were estimated from reference gene primer amplification. Profiling relied on immunoSEQ multiplex PCR, and the TCRdb table lists in-frame clones only, not all of them. D and trimming come from the DNA, and the V and J calls and clone size come from that table. The sample gives some 98,000 clones, 82% of which show up once; under 13% is in the top ten.

The receptor was isolated from a man in his 70s with active or convalescent COVID-19. This chain uses TRBV3-1 (or the pseudogene TRBV3-2) with TRBJ1-2; D not certain. The sequenced sample consisted of peripheral blood. Here the CDR3 reads CASSQVEAYGYTF. The CDR3 region has the DNA TGTGCCAGCAGCCAAGTCGAGGCCTATGGCTACACCTTC.